These 5 T cell receptor beta chains originate from one sample sequenced in a study of Ad26.COV2.S vaccination and SARS-CoV-2 variants. Sequencing used immunoSEQ multiplex PCR; TCRdb keeps in-frame clones, though not all of them. Of approximately 460,000 clones detected, roughly 87% appear once; the ten largest clones hold more than 1.5%. Indicated treatment: around 19 received Ad26.COV2.S at low or high dose, single or two shots; roughly 5 received placebo; per-sample allocation not given. Specimens were obtained on day 63 following the first vaccine or placebo injection. Specimen: peripheral blood, collected in a trial of Ad26.COV2.S vaccine versus placebo. These receptors were collected from a person between 18 and 59 years old who received the Ad26.COV2.S COVID-19 vaccine or a placebo.

The chain uses TRBV4-3 and TRBJ2-1; D gene uncertain. The CDR3 is made up of 15 amino acids. Germline V CDR1 and CDR2: LGHNA, YSLEER. V dropped 0 bases and J dropped 0 bases, with 6 bases sitting between them. CDR3 protein: CASSQDTSSYNEQFF. The CDR3 coding sequence is TGCGCCAGCAGCCAAGACACCAGCTCCTACAATGAGCAGTTCTTC.

The J gene is TRBJ2-7, the V gene TRBV5-1; D might be TRBD1 (6 bases). Trimming took 3 bases from V and 6 from J, leaving 16 bases between them. CDR1 SGHRS and CDR2 YFSETQ come from the germline V gene. This CDR3 is 14 amino acids long. The DNA of the CDR3 is TGCGCCAGCAGCTCCCCGGACAGCTTCGCCGAGCAGTACTTC. Amino acids: CASSSPDSFAEQYF.

This sequence joins TRBV7-8 and TRBJ1-2; no clear D gene. This CDR3 contains 16 residues. V was shortened by 1 base and J by 4 bases, with 16 bases between the two germline ends. Germline V lookup: CDR1 SGHVS, CDR2 FQNEAQ. This CDR3 is CASSLGRIGSRYGYTF. CDR3 nucleotides: TGTGCCAGCAGCTTAGGCCGGATCGGCTCTCGCTATGGCTACACCTTC.

The V gene is TRBV13, the J gene TRBJ2-7; the match to TRBD1 covers 9 bases. CDR1 and CDR2 (germline): PRHDT, FYEKMQ (reference sequence). The CDR3 consists of 18 residues. V lost 2 bases and J lost 3; bases outside the gene matches: 14. The CDR3 DNA sequence: TGTGCCAGCAGCTTATGGGCCGACAGGGGGATTTCGGACTACGAGCAGTACTTC. Encoded protein: CASSLWADRGISDYEQYF.

The chain employs TRBV10-3 and TRBJ2-3, with TRBD2 as a possible D gene (6 bases). Germline CDR1 ENHRY, CDR2 SYGVKD. V gave up 6 bases and J gave up 1 base, with 14 bases separating them. The CDR3 extends over 15 amino acids. CDR3 sequence: CAIRHGTAGTDTQYF. CDR3 nucleotides: TGTGCCATCAGGCACGGGACTGCAGGCACAGATACGCAGTATTTT.